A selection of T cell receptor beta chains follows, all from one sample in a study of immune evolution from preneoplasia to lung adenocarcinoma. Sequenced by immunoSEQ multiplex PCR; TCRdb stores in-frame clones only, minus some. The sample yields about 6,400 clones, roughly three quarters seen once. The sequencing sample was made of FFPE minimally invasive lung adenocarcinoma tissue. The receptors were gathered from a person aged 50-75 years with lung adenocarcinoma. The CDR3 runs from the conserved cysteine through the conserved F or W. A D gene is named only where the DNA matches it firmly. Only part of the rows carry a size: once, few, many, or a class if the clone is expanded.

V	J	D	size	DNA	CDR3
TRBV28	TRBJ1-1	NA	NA	TGTGCCAGCAGCTTGGTCGGGACATTGAACACTGAAGCTTTCTTT	CASSLVGTLNTEAFF
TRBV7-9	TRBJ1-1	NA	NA	TGTGCCAGCGGGGGACGCGGCACTGAAGCTTTCTTT	CASGGRGTEAFF
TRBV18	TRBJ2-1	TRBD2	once	TGTGCCAGCTCACCACCGACTAGCGGGAGAGGGAATGAGCAGTTCTTC	CASSPPTSGRGNEQFF
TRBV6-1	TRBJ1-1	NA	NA	TGTGCCAGCAGTGAGATGGCACTGAACGGGGAAGCTTTCTTT	CASSEMALNGEAFF
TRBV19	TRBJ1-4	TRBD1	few	TGTGCCAGTAGCCTGTACAGGGGCTATAATGAAAAACTGTTTTTT	CASSLYRGYNEKLFF
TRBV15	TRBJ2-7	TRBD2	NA	TGTGCCACCAGTTCCGGGACTAGCGGCTCCTACGAGCAGTACTTC	CATSSGTSGSYEQYF
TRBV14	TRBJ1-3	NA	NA	TGTGCCAGCACCCTACAGGTGCACTCTGGAAACACCATATATTTT	CASTLQVHSGNTIYF
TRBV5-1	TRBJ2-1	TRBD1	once	TGCGCCAGCAGCTGGACCGGGACAGGGGCGGATGAGCAGTTCTTC	CASSWTGTGADEQFF
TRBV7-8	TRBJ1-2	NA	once	TGTGCCAGCAGCTTAGCGAATGCAGGAGAAGCTAACTATGGCTACACCTTC	CASSLANAGEANYGYTF
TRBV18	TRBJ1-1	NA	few	TGTGCCAGCTCACCTGGCAACAGGGCCTCTGAAGCTTTCTTT	CASSPGNRASEAFF
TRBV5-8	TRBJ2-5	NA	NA	TGTGCCAGCAGCTTCCCCCGGGTTGATGGGACCCAGTACTTC	CASSFPRVDGTQYF
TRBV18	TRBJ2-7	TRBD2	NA	TGTGCCAGCTCACCACAGCCAAGCGGGGGCTCCTACGAGCAGTACTTC	CASSPQPSGGSYEQYF
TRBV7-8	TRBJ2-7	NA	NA	TGTGCCAGCAGCCGACGGACTTCTTGGGAGCAGTACTTC	CASSRRTSWEQYF
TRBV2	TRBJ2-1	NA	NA	TGTGCCAGCAGCGACCGGACTACCTCCTACAATGAGCAGTTCTTC	CASSDRTTSYNEQFF
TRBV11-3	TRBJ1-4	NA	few	TGTGCCAGCAGCCCCCATTTCGAGAGTAATGAAAAACTGTTTTTT	CASSPHFESNEKLFF
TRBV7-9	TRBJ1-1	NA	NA	TGTGCCAGCAGCTTAGGGGTTTTGACTGAAGCTTTCTTT	CASSLGVLTEAFF
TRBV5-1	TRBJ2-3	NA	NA	TGCGCCAGCAGCCCGGGTTGGACGCAGTATTTT	CASSPGWTQYF
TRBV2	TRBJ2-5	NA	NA	TGTGCCAGCAGGATTCAAGAGACCCAGTACTTC	CASRIQETQYF
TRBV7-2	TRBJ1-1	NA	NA	TGTGCCAGCAGCCCCTCCTGGCGGGAAGCTTTCTTT	CASSPSWREAFF
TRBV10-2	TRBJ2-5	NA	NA	TGCGCCAGCAGGCTAACCCAGGGAGAGACCCAGTACTTC	CASRLTQGETQYF
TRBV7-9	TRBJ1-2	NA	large	TGTGCCAGCAGGATGGGGGGCTATGGCTACACCTTC	CASRMGGYGYTF
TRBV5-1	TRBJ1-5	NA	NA	TGCGCCAGCAGCTTGGCTGGGGTGGGTCAGCCCCAGCATTTT	CASSLAGVGQPQHF
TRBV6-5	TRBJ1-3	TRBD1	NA	TGTGCCAGCAGTCCCACAGACAGGGTTGGAAACACCATATATTTT	CASSPTDRVGNTIYF
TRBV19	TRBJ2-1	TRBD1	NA	TGTGCCACCGGGACAGGGCTCTACAATGAGCAGTTCTTC	CATGTGLYNEQFF
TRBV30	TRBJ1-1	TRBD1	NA	TGTGCCGGAAACAGGGGGTCGAACACTGAAGCTTTCTTT	CAGNRGSNTEAFF
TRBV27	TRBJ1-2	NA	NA	TGTGCCAGCAGTTTGGGCTCGGGTTTTCATGGCTACACCTTC	CASSLGSGFHGYTF
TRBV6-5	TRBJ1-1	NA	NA	TGTGCCAGCAGTTACTTCCCCGGGAGGGCCACTGAAGCTTTCTTT	CASSYFPGRATEAFF
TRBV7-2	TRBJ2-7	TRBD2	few	TGTGCCAGCAGCTTAGGACTAGCGGGAGCATTTGGCTACGAGCAGTACTTC	CASSLGLAGAFGYEQYF
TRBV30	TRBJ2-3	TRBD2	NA	TGTGCCTGGAGTAGCGGGGGGGCGGATACGCAGTATTTT	CAWSSGGADTQYF
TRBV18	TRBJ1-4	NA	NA	TGTGCCAGCTCATCTGGTAGTGAAAAACTGTTTTTT	CASSSGSEKLFF
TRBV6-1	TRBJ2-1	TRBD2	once	TGTGCCAGCAGTAGGACTAGATCTAGCAATGAGCAGTTCTTC	CASSRTRSSNEQFF
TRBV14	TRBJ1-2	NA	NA	TGTGCCAGCAGTAGGGGGAACTATGGCTACACCTTC	CASSRGNYGYTF
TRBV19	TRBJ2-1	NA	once	TGTGCCAGTAGTCCAGAGATTTGGAATGAGCAGTTCTTC	CASSPEIWNEQFF
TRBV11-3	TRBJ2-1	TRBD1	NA	TGTGCCAGCAGCTTAGGACAGGGTACCTACAATGAGCAGTTCTTC	CASSLGQGTYNEQFF
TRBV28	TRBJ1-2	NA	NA	TGTGCCAGCACCGCAACCCTTGGTAACTATGGCTACACCTTC	CASTATLGNYGYTF
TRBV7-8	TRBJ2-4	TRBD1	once	TGTGCCAGCAGCTTAGGGACAGGGGCCAAAAACATTCAGTACTTC	CASSLGTGAKNIQYF
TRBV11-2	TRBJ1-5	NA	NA	TGTGCCAGCAGCTTATTGGGGGGGGCGTTCGGGAGCAATCAGCCCCAGCATTTT	CASSLLGGAFGSNQPQHF
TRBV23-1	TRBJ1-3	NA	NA	TGCGCCAGCAGTCAATCACCAGGTTGTAACTCTGGAAACACCATATATTTT	CASSQSPGCNSGNTIYF
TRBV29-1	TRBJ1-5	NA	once	TGCAGCGTCCACGAGGGGGGTCAGCCCCAGCATTTT	CSVHEGGQPQHF
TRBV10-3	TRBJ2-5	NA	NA	TGTGCCATCAGTGAGTCGGTGAGGCGTCAAGAGACCCAGTACTTC	CAISESVRRQETQYF
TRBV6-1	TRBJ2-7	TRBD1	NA	TGTGCCACGACCCGGGACAGGGGCTACGAGCAGTACTTC	CATTRDRGYEQYF